This TCR beta chain was observed in a study of blood T cell repertoires in COVID-19. For the study at large: The United States, Italy and Spain were the sources of the acute and convalescent COVID-19 samples.

V shed 2 bases and J shed 7 bases, with 19 bases lying between them. Germline V CDR1 and CDR2: SGHAT, FQNNGV. The CDR3 length is 16 residues. Sequenced by immunoSEQ multiplex PCR; TCRdb stores in-frame clones only, minus some. The profile covers roughly 180,000 clones, with 81% appearing a single time and about 5.8% taken by the ten largest. The rearrangement uses TRBV11-2 and TRBJ2-3; D gene ambiguous. This clonotype was obtained from a woman in her thirties or forties with acute COVID-19. The sequenced sample was PBMCs or T cells enriched from blood (not recorded which). For the CDR3, the DNA is TGTGCCAGCAGCTTAAACGAGCGCACCATGGCGAATACGCAGTATTTT. Protein: CASSLNERTMANTQYF.